Listed below are T cell receptor beta chains from one sample, sequenced in a study of blood T cell repertoires in COVID-19. Data came from immunoSEQ multiplex PCR; TCRdb stores just in-frame clones and leaves some out. The sample shows 350,000 or so clones, approximately 87% of them seen only once. The sequenced sample consisted of peripheral blood. The receptors shown here come from a woman in her 30s with COVID-19, enrolled during active disease. Both conserved end residues are part of each CDR3. D genes are given only for firm matches. Size tells how often a clone was seen (once, few, many) or the class of an expanded clone, and some rows leave it out.

DNA	CDR3	D	J	V	size
TGTGCCAGCAGTGAAGGGGTTGGGAGTCAGCCCCAGCATTTT	CASSEGVGSQPQHF	.	TRBJ1-5	TRBV25-1	.
TGTGCCAGCAGTACACACGTTAGGAAGGAGGATGGCTACACCTTC	CASSTHVRKEDGYTF	.	TRBJ1-2	TRBV27	.
TGTGCCAGTAGCCCCGGGACCTACGAGCAGTACTTC	CASSPGTYEQYF	.	TRBJ2-7	TRBV19	.
TGTGCTAGTGGTTTGGTCATTGACGGGACAGTCGAGACAGATACGCAGTATTTT	CASGLVIDGTVETDTQYF	TRBD1	TRBJ2-3	TRBV12-5	.
TGTGCCAGCAGTTTAGGACAGGGGGCCTATAATTCACCCCTCCACTTT	CASSLGQGAYNSPLHF	TRBD1	TRBJ1-6	TRBV27	.
TGTGCCAGTAGTATCGGGACAGGGGCCGGGGAGCTGTTTTTT	CASSIGTGAGELFF	TRBD1	TRBJ2-2	TRBV19	.
TGTGCCAGCAGCCAAGTCGCTAGCGGGAGTGCAGGGGGCCCTGGCGGGGAGCTGTTTTTT	CASSQVASGSAGGPGGELFF	TRBD2	TRBJ2-2	TRBV4-2	few
TGTGCCAGCAGCCTTCAGCGGGGAACCTACGAGCAGTACTTC	CASSLQRGTYEQYF	TRBD2	TRBJ2-7	TRBV7-2	.
TGTGCCAGCAGGCCAAAGGACAGGGTCCACGAGCAGTACTTC	CASRPKDRVHEQYF	TRBD1	TRBJ2-7	TRBV6-6	.
TGTGCCAGCAGCTTGTCTCTGGGACAGGGGGACTACGAGCAGTACTTC	CASSLSLGQGDYEQYF	TRBD1	TRBJ2-7	TRBV5-4	.
TGTGCCAGCTCACCTGCGGGACAGGGCCACGGAGGGCCCCAGCATTTT	CASSPAGQGHGGPQHF	TRBD1	TRBJ1-5	TRBV18	.